Listed here are 19 T cell receptor beta chains from one sample, sequenced in a study of blood T cell repertoires in COVID-19. Produced via immunoSEQ multiplex PCR; TCRdb's table is partial and in-frame only. The sample holds over 250,000 clones, about 80% seen once. The sequenced sample was peripheral blood. These receptors were collected from a woman of 80 years or more with acute or convalescent COVID-19.

This chain links TRBV7-2 with TRBJ2-3; weak D call: TRBD2 (6 bases). CDR1 and CDR2 (germline): SGHTA, FQGNSA. The CDR3 loop spans 14 amino acids. Trimming stripped 4 bases from V and 1 base from J, with 9 bases between. CDR3 DNA: TGTGCCAGCAGCTGGGGAGGCCGCACAGATACGCAGTATTTT. Amino acids: CASSWGGRTDTQYF.

V and J are TRBV25-1 and TRBJ1-2, with 7 bases fitting TRBD1. Germline V CDR1 and CDR2: MGHDK, SYGVNS. The V gene end was trimmed by 6 bases and the J gene end by 7 bases; junction bases not matched to a gene: 2. This CDR3 is built from 11 residues. This chain's CDR3 is CASRNRGGYTF. In nucleotides, the CDR3 is TGTGCCAGCAGAAACAGGGGTGGCTACACCTTC.

This chain uses TRBV11-3 with TRBJ2-5, with D unresolved. The CDR3 sequence is 12 residues long. The V gene lost 4 bases and the J gene lost 5 bases, with 8 bases spanning the gap. Germline V gene sequence: CDR1 SGHNT, CDR2 YENEEA. The CDR3 DNA is TGTGCCAGCAGCTCCGATCGGGAGACCCAGTACTTC. Translated: CASSSDRETQYF.

The chain has TRBV7-9 and TRBJ2-5; D gene unclear. This CDR3 spans 16 amino acids. Germline V gene sequence: CDR1 SEHNR, CDR2 FQNEAQ (reference sequence). V was cut by 1 base and J by 1 base, with 13 bases left in between. The chain's CDR3 is CASSLDVSLTQETQYF. The CDR3 region has the DNA TGTGCCAGCAGCTTAGACGTTAGCCTCACCCAAGAGACCCAGTACTTC.

Points on this clone: Sequence at one end of the junction differs from germline and may be a read error. V and J are TRBV6-1 and TRBJ2-1, with 9 positions matching TRBD2. CDR1 is MNHNS, CDR2 SASEGT, per germline. CDR3 length: 16 amino acids. The DNA of the CDR3 is TGTGCCAGCAGTGAACGCGGGAGGGCCTCCCACAATGAGCAGTTCTTC. This encodes CASSERGRASHNEQFF.

The J gene is TRBJ2-5, the V gene TRBV29-1; TRBD1 matches at 10 bases. The junction had 18 bases not matched to a gene; V was cut back by 8 bases and J by 6 bases. This CDR3 has 16 residues. CDR1 and CDR2 from the germline V gene are SQVTM and ANQGSEA. The CDR3 DNA reads TGCAGCTCCAGGACAGGGGGAATGGTTGGTCCGCAGACCCAGTACTTC. Encoded protein: CSSRTGGMVGPQTQYF. Full variable domain (outside the CDR3, taken from reference TRBV29-1 and TRBJ2-5): SAVISQKPSRDICQRGTSLTIQCQVDSQVTMMFWYRQQPGQSLTLIATANQGSEATYESGFVIDKFPISRPNLTFSTLTVSNMSPEDSSIYLCSSRTGGMVGPQTQYFGPGTRLLVL.

CDR3 amino acids: CASSQAWTGRNTEAFF. In nucleotides, the CDR3 is TGCGCCAGCAGCCAAGCCTGGACAGGTAGGAATACTGAAGCTTTCTTT. This chain connects TRBV4-3 to TRBJ1-1, with TRBD1 identical over 7 bases. CDR1 and CDR2 (germline): LGHNA, YSLEER. This CDR3 comprises 16 residues. The V and J ends lost 1 base and 5 bases, in that order; junction bases with no gene match: 10.

The V call is TRBV2, the J call TRBJ2-5, with D tentatively TRBD1 (6 bases). The germline V and J ends were trimmed by 4 bases and 1 base, with 10 bases remaining between them. CDR1 is SNHLY, CDR2 FYNNEI, per germline. The CDR3 extends over 14 amino acids. CDR3 loop: CASSGTAFQETQYF. The CDR3 nucleotides are TGTGCCAGCAGTGGGACAGCCTTCCAAGAGACCCAGTACTTC.

The J gene is TRBJ1-2, the V gene TRBV2, with 8 nucleotides matching TRBD1. The germline V gene encodes CDR1 SNHLY and CDR2 FYNNEI. This CDR3 is 14 amino acids long. J was trimmed by 5 bases and V by 5 bases; bases with no gene match: 7. The CDR3 coding sequence is TGTGCCAGCAGTCGCGGACAGGGTAGTTATGGCTACACCTTC. Translated, it gives CASSRGQGSYGYTF. The full variable domain, with the rest looked up from reference TRBV2 and TRBJ1-2, is EPEVTQTPSHQVTQMGQEVILRCVPISNHLYFYWYRQILGQKVEFLVSFYNNEISEKSEIFDDQFSVERPDGSNFTLKIRSTKLEDSAMYFCASSRGQGSYGYTFGSGTRLTVV.

The chain uses TRBV19 and TRBJ1-1; no definite D call. The CDR3 is 14 residues long. V dropped 3 bases and J dropped 7 bases, with 15 bases sitting between them. Germline V gives CDR1 LNHDA, CDR2 SQIVND (reference sequence). As DNA, the CDR3 is TGTGCCAGTAGTATGGAGCTGGAGAGGTTTGAAGCTTTCTTT. It specifies CASSMELERFEAFF.

The V gene is TRBV6-1, the J gene TRBJ2-3; 8 bases line up with TRBD1. CDR3 length equals 17 residues. V shed 3 bases and J 3 bases; nucleotides not matched to a gene: 11. The germline V gene has CDR1 MNHNS and CDR2 SASEGT. CDR3 residues: CASSEGWTGWSTDTQYF. The DNA of the CDR3 is TGTGCCAGCAGTGAGGGTTGGACAGGGTGGTCGACAGATACGCAGTATTTT.

This clone has more than one count but fewer than ten. CDR3 loop: CASGLSGHGEKLFF. In nucleotides, the CDR3 is TGTGCTAGTGGTTTGAGCGGGCATGGAGAAAAACTGTTTTTT. The rearrangement uses TRBV12-5 and TRBJ1-4; D gene unclear. V was cut by 2 bases and J by 8 bases, with 12 bases left in between. This CDR3 is built from 14 residues. Germline CDR1 is LGHNT and CDR2 is FRNRAP.

The chain uses TRBV11-2 and TRBJ1-1; weak D call: TRBD1 (6 bases). Trimming left V 1 base short and J 7 bases short, with 10 bases between. Germline assignment: CDR1 SGHAT and CDR2 FQNNGV. CDR3 length: 13 amino acids. The CDR3 bases are TGTGCCAGCAGCTTAGTGGGGGCTCGTGAAGCTTTCTTT. As protein: CASSLVGAREAFF.

J is TRBJ1-2 and V is TRBV14, with D hard to call. CDR3 size: 16 residues. Germline values: CDR1 SGHDN, CDR2 FVKESK. V shed 1 base and J shed 2 bases, with 14 bases lying between them. This CDR3 is CASSQGGIRTNYGYTF. The CDR3 nucleotides read TGTGCCAGCAGCCAAGGAGGCATCAGAACCAACTATGGCTACACCTTC.

The chain has TRBV3-1 (or the pseudogene TRBV3-2) and TRBJ2-1; 7 bases align to TRBD2. This CDR3 has 15 residues. J was trimmed by 0 bases and V by 5 bases; bases with no gene match: 4. Germline loops: CDR1 LGHDT, CDR2 YNNKEL (reference sequence). The CDR3 bases are TGTGCCAGCAGCTCTAGCGGAAGCTCCTACAATGAGCAGTTCTTC. This gives the protein CASSSSGSSYNEQFF.

This clone was detected only a few times. The CDR3 region is CASSPEWGQPQHF. CDR3 nucleotide sequence: TGTGCCAGCAGCCCAGAGTGGGGCCAGCCCCAGCATTTT. The genes are TRBV9 and TRBJ1-5, with D possibly TRBD1 on 5 matching bases. In germline, CDR1 is SGDLS, CDR2 YYNGEE. With 4 bases removed from V and 7 bases from J, the gap between germline ends came to 12 bases. The CDR3 length is 13 residues.

The gene calls are TRBV25-1 and TRBJ2-7; 8 bases are a match to TRBD1. The CDR3 consists of 12 residues. From germline, CDR1 is MGHDK and CDR2 SYGVNS. V was pared by 5 bases and J by 7 bases, with 4 bases of the junction left unmatched. The CDR3 DNA follows: TGTGCCAGCAGTTCAGGGGGCGCGGAGCAGTACTTC. It specifies CASSSGGAEQYF.

The table lists this clone with a few counts. The genes are TRBV25-1 and TRBJ1-2; 7 nucleotides match TRBD1. There are 14 residues in the CDR3. Trimming removed 3 bases from V and 7 bases from J; junction bases left unmatched: 8. From germline, CDR1 is MGHDK and CDR2 SYGVNS. CDR3 protein: CASSDYRGLGGYTF. In DNA, the CDR3 is TGTGCCAGCAGTGATTACAGGGGTCTCGGTGGCTACACCTTC.

This clone showed up many times. The rearrangement links TRBV6-5 to TRBJ2-7; TRBD1 aligns across 7 bases. The CDR3 runs 13 residues. Trimming took 2 bases from V and 7 from J; bases not matched to a gene: 5. Germline lookup yields CDR1 MNHEY and CDR2 SVGAGI. This CDR3 is CASSYLVDREQYF. The CDR3 DNA reads TGTGCCAGCAGTTACCTCGTGGACAGGGAGCAGTACTTC.